One T cell receptor beta chain is described in this entry. Its antigen is still unknown. Sequencing was performed with immunoSEQ multiplex PCR; in TCRdb, only in-frame clones are kept and a portion is missing. The sample has about 15,000 clones; about 83% are singletons. After removal of 9 bases from V and 9 bases from J, the junction contained 9 bases not matched to a gene. The CDR3 contains 12 residues. Looked up from germline, CDR1 is SGHDT and CDR2 is YYEEEE. The entry originates in a study of brain metastases from non-small cell lung cancer. Findings and limits, study-wide: Paired brain metastases and primary tumors largely shared TCR repertoires. T-cell clones appeared expanded in around 60% of brain metastases relative to matched primary tumors.

This clonotype was obtained from a donor at least 40 years old with non-small cell lung cancer. The gene calls are TRBV5-6 and TRBJ2-1, with 7 bases fitting TRBD2. Material for sequencing was primary lung tumor tissue. The CDR3 nucleotides read TGTGCCAACGAAGCGGGGCTGGGTGAGCAGTTCTTC. It specifies CANEAGLGEQFF.